This entry concerns a single T cell receptor (beta chain). The data originate from a study of blood T cell repertoires in COVID-19. CDR3 length: 15 residues. V was clipped by 1 base and J by 8 bases; unmatched bases: 6. CDR1 and CDR2 (germline): KGHSH, LQKENI. Sequencing used immunoSEQ multiplex PCR; TCRdb keeps in-frame clones, though not all of them. The sample has 250,000 or so clones; 75% to 95% are singletons. The sequence derives from a man between 40 and 49 years old who had been exposed to COVID-19. The sample consisted of PBMCs or T cells enriched from blood (not recorded which). The chain links TRBV18 to TRBJ2-1; 9 nucleotides agree with TRBD2. In nucleotides, the CDR3 is TGTGCCAGCTCACCACGGCTAGCGGGAACCGATGAGCAGTTCTTC. This codes for CASSPRLAGTDEQFF.